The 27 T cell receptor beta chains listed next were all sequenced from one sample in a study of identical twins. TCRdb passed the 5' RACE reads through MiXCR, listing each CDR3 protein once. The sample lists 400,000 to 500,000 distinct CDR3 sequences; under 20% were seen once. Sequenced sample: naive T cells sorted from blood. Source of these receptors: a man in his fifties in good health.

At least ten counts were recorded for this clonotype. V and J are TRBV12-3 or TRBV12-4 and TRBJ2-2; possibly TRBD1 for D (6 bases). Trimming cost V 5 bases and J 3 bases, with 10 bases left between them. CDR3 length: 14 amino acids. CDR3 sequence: CASSPDRYTGELFF. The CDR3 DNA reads TGTGCCAGCAGTCCGGACAGATACACCGGGGAGCTGTTTTTT.

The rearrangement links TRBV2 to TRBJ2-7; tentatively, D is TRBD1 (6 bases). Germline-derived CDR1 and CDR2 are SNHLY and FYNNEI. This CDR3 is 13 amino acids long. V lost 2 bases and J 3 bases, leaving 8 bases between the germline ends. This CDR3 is CASSEPDSYEQYF. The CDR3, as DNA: TGTGCCAGCAGTGAACCGGACAGCTACGAGCAGTACTTC.

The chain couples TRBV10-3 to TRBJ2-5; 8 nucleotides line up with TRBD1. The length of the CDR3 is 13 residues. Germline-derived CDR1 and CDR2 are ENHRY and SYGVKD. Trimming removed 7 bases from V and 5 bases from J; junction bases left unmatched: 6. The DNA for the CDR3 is TGTGCCATCAAGGGCCAGGGGGCTGAGACCCAGTACTTC. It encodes CAIKGQGAETQYF.

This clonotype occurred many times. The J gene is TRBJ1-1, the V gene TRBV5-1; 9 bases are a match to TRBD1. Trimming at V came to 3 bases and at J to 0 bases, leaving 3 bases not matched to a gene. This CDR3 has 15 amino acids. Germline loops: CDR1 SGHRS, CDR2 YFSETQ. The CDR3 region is CASSSRTGVNTEAFF. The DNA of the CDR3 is TGCGCCAGCAGCTCAAGGACAGGGGTGAACACTGAAGCTTTCTTT.

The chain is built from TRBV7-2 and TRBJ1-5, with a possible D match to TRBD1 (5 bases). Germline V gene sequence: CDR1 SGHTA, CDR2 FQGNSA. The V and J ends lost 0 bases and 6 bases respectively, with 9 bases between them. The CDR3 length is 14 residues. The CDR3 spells CASSLAGVAQPQHF. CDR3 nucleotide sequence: TGTGCCAGCAGCTTAGCAGGGGTCGCTCAGCCCCAGCATTTT.

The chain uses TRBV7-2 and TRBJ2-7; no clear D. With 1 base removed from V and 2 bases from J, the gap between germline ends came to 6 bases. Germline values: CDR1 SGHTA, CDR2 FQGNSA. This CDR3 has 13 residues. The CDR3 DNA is TGTGCCAGCAGCTTAGTCCATCCCTACGAGCAGTACTTC. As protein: CASSLVHPYEQYF.

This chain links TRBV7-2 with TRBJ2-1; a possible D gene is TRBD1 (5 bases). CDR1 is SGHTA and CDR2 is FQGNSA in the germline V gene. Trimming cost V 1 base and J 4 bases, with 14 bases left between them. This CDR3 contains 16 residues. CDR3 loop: CASSLGGQGRYNEQFF. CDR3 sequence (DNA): TGTGCCAGCAGCTTAGGGGGTCAGGGAAGGTACAATGAGCAGTTCTTC. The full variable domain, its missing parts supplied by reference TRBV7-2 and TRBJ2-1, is GAGVSQSPSNKVTEKGKDVELRCDPISGHTALYWYRQSLGQGLEFLIYFQGNSAPDKSGLPSDRFSAERTGGSVSTLTIQRTQQEDSAVYLCASSLGGQGRYNEQFFGPGTRLTVL.

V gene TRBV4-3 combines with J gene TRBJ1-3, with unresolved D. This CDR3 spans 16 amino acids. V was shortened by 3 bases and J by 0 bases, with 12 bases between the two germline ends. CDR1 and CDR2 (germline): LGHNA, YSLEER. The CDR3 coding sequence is TGCGCCAGCAGCCAGTGGGTCGGAAACTCTGGAAACACCATATATTTT. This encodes CASSQWVGNSGNTIYF.

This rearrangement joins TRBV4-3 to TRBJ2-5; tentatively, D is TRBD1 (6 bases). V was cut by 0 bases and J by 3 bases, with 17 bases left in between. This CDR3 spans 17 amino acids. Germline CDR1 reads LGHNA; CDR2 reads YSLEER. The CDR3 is CASSQDVSTGIKETQYF. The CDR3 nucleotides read TGCGCCAGCAGCCAAGATGTTTCAACAGGGATAAAAGAGACCCAGTACTTC.

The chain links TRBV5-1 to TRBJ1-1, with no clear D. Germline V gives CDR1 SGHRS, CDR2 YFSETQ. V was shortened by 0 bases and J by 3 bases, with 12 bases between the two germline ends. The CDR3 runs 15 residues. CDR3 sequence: CASSLVAREDTEAFF. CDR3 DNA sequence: TGCGCCAGCAGCTTGGTCGCACGGGAGGACACTGAAGCTTTCTTT. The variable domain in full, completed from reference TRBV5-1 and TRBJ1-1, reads KAGVTQTPRYLIKTRGQQVTLSCSPISGHRSVSWYQQTPGQGLQFLFEYFSETQRNKGNFPGRFSGRQFSNSRSEMNVSTLELGDSALYLCASSLVAREDTEAFFGQGTRLTVV.

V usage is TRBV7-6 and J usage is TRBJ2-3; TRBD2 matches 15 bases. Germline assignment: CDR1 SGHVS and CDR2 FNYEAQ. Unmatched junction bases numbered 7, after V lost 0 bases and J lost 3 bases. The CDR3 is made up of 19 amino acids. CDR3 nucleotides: TGTGCCAGCAGCTTAGCCCCCCCGGGACTAGCGGGGGGAACAGATACGCAGTATTTT. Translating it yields CASSLAPPGLAGGTDTQYF.

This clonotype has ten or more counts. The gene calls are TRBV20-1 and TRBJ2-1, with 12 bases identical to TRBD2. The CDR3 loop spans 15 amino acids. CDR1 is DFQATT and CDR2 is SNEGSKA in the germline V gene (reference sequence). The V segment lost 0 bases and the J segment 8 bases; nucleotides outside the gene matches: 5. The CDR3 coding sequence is TGCAGTGCTAGAGACGCGACTAGCGGGAGCCATGAGCAGTTCTTC. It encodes CSARDATSGSHEQFF.

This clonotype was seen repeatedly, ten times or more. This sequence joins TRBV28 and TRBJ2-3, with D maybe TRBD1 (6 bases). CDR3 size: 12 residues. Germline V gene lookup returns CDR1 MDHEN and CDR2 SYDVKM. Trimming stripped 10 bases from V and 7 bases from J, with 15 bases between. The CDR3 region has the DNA TGTGCCACCAAAGGGGGTTCCCATACGCAGTATTTT. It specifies CATKGGSHTQYF. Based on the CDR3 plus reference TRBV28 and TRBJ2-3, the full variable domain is DVKVTQSSRYLVKRTGEKVFLECVQDMDHENMFWYRQDPGLGLRLIYFSYDVKMKEKGDIPEGYSVSREKKERFSLILESASTNQTSMYLCATKGGSHTQYFGPGTRLTVL.

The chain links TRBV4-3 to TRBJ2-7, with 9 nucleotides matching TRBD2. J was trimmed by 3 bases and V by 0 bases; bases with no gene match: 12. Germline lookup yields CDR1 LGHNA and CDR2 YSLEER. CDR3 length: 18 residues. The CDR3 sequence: CASSQEDFSGRGGYEQYF. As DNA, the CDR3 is TGCGCCAGCAGCCAAGAGGACTTTAGCGGGAGAGGGGGCTACGAGCAGTACTTC.

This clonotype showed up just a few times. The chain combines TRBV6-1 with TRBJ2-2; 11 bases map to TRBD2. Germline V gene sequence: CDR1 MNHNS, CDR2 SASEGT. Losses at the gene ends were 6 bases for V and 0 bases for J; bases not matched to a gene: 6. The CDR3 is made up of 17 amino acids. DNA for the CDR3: TGTGCCAGCAGCCGCCTAGCGGGGGGATCGAACACCGGGGAGCTGTTTTTT. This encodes CASSRLAGGSNTGELFF.

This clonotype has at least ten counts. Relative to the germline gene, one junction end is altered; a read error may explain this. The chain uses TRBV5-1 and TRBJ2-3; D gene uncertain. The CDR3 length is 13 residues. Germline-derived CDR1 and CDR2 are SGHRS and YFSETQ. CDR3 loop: CASSLEGTDTQYF. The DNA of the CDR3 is TGTGCCAGCAGTTTAGAAGGTACAGATACGCAGTATTTT.

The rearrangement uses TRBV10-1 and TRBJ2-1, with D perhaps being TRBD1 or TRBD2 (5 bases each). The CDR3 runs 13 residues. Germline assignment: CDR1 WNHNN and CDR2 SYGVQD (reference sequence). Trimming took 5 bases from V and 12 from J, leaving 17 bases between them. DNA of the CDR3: TGCGCCAGCAGTAGGGGCCAGGGACGGGCGCAGTTCTTC. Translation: CASSRGQGRAQFF.

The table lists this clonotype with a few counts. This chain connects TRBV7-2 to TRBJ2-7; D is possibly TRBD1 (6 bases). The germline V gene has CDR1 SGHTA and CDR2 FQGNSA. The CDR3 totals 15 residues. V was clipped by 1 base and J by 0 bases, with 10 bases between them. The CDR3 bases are TGTGCCAGCAGCTTAGAAACAGGGACCTCCTACGAGCAGTACTTC. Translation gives CASSLETGTSYEQYF.

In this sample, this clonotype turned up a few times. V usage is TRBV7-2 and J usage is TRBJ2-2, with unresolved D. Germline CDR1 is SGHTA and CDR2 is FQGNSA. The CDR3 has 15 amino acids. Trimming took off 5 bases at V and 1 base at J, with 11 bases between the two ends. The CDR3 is CASSTRVENTGELFF. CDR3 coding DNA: TGTGCCAGCAGCACCCGGGTCGAGAACACCGGGGAGCTGTTTTTT. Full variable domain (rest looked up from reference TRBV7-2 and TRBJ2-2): GAGVSQSPSNKVTEKGKDVELRCDPISGHTALYWYRQSLGQGLEFLIYFQGNSAPDKSGLPSDRFSAERTGGSVSTLTIQRTQQEDSAVYLCASSTRVENTGELFFGEGSRLTVL.

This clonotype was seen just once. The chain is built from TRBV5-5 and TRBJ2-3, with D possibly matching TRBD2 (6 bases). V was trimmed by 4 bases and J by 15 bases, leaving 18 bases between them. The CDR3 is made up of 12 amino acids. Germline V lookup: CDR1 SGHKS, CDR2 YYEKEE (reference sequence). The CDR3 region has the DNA TGTGCCAGCAGCGGGTGGGGGGATACGCGCTATTTT. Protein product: CASSGWGDTRYF.

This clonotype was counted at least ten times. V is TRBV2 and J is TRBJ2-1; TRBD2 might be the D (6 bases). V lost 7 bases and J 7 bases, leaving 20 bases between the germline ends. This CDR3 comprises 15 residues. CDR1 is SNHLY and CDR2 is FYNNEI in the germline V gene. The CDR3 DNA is TGTGCCAGCAAGAGGGAACTAGCTTCGGGTAATGAGCAGTTCTTC. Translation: CASKRELASGNEQFF.

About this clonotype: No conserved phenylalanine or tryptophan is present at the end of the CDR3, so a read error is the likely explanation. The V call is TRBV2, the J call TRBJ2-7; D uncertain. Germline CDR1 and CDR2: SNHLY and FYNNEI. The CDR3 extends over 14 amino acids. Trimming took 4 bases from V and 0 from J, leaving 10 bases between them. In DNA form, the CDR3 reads TGTGCCAGCAGTGGGCGCCAAAGCTCCTACGAGCAGTACTAC. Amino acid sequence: CASSGRQSSYEQYY.

CDR3 in amino acids: CASSEKSGSSYNEQFF. The CDR3, as DNA: TGTGCCAGCAGTGAGAAGAGCGGAAGCTCCTACAATGAGCAGTTCTTC. The chain has TRBV2 and TRBJ2-1; D perhaps matches TRBD2 (5 bases). V gave up 3 bases and J gave up 0 bases, with 12 bases separating them. The germline V gene has CDR1 SNHLY and CDR2 FYNNEI. The CDR3 contains 16 residues.

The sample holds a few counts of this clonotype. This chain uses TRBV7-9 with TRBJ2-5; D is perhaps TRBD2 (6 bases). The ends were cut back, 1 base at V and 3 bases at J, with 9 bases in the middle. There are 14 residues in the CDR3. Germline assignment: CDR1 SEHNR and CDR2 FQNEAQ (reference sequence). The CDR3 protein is CASSLGLAKETQYF. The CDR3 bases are TGTGCCAGCAGCTTAGGGCTAGCGAAAGAGACCCAGTACTTC.

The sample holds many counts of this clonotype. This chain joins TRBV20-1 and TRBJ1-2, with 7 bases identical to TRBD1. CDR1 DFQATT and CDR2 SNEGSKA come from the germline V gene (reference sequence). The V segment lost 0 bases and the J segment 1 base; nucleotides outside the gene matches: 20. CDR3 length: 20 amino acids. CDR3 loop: CSARDLGWTGDNHNNYGYTF. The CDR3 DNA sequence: TGCAGTGCTAGAGATCTCGGTTGGACAGGAGACAACCATAATAACTATGGCTACACCTTC.

The CDR3 here is CASGLKGQPQHF. In nucleotides, the CDR3 is TGTGCTAGTGGTTTGAAGGGTCAGCCCCAGCATTTT. This chain joins TRBV12-5 and TRBJ1-5, with unresolved D. Germline V gene data show CDR1 as LGHNT and CDR2 as FRNRAP. The CDR3 is made up of 12 amino acids. V was clipped by 2 bases and J by 6 bases, with 5 bases between them.

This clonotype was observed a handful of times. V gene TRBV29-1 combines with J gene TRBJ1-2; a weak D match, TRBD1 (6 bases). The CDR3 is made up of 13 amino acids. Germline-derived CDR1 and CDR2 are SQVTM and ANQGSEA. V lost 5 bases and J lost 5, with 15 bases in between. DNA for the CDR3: TGCAGCGTTACCCGGACGGACAGTTATGGCTACACCTTC. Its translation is CSVTRTDSYGYTF.